The T cell receptor (beta chain) described here comes from a study of T cell changes during pregnancy in multiple sclerosis. Trimming cost V 5 bases and J 1 base, with 17 bases left between them. The CDR3 runs 16 residues. The V gene's germline CDR1 is SEHNR and CDR2 FQNEAQ (reference sequence). Some clones are missing from TCRdb's copy, which holds only in-frame ones; the method was immunoSEQ multiplex PCR. The sample holds 30,000 to 50,000 clones, 92% seen once. The rearrangement uses TRBV7-9 and TRBJ1-1; the D is unclear. The TCR originated in a female donor with multiple sclerosis, enrolled in a pregnancy study. This specimen consisted of CD4+ T cells from peripheral blood mononuclear cells, obtained in the third trimester of pregnancy. CDR3 bases: TGTGCCAGCAGCGCTCGAGGGCGCATTACGAACACTGAAGCTTTCTTT. The encoded protein is CASSARGRITNTEAFF.